The present T cell receptor (beta chain) was sequenced within a study of T cells in tuberculosis. General study findings and limits: Some low-affinity tetramer-binding T cells may be absent from this sample.

This CDR3 region has 15 residues. V gave up 6 bases and J gave up 3 bases, with 15 bases separating them. Germline CDR1 is LNHDA and CDR2 is SQIVND (reference sequence). Sequencing of TCR-alpha and TCR-beta chains was unpaired. Sequencing was performed with immunoSEQ multiplex PCR; in TCRdb, only in-frame clones are kept and a portion is missing. This table has more than 70,000 clones, around 90% appearing once. Thawed, overnight-rested PBMC were stained with GMM-loaded CD1B tetramer, viability dye and anti-CD3, then sorted. C32 glucose monomycolate from Rhodococcus equi was loaded onto the CD1B tetramers. PBMC for tetramer sorting were first depleted of CD14-expressing monocytes. Each donor contributed 80,000 to 100,000 sorted tetramer-negative cells.

This clonotype was obtained from an adult woman with latent tuberculosis. The chain is built from TRBV19 and TRBJ1-3; D possibly corresponds to TRBD1 (5 bases). The sequenced sample was CD1b-GMM tetramer-negative cells sorted from PBMCs. The CDR3 DNA is TGTGCCAGTAGCACGTCGCGGGGCGGTGGAAACACCATATATTTT. Translated: CASSTSRGGGNTIYF.